These 5 T cell receptor beta chains were all obtained from the same sample, sequenced in a study of T cell responses to AZD1222 COVID-19 vaccine. Clones were read by immunoSEQ multiplex PCR, and TCRdb kept only the in-frame ones, dropping some. The sample shows approximately 160,000 clones, about nine tenths of them seen only once. This specimen was peripheral blood, taken on day 0 of AZD1222 vaccination. The receptors were gathered from an adult in good health.

The rearrangement links TRBV28 to TRBJ2-3; weak D call: TRBD2 (5 bases). Germline V lookup: CDR1 MDHEN, CDR2 SYDVKM. The CDR3 runs 15 residues. V was clipped by 1 base and J by 2 bases, with 10 bases between them. The CDR3 loop is CASSLSGIFTDTQYF. CDR3 coding DNA: TGTGCCAGCAGTTTATCGGGGATTTTCACAGATACGCAGTATTTT.

V usage is TRBV7-2 and J usage is TRBJ2-1; TRBD2 agrees at 8 bases. Trimming removed 1 base from V and 7 bases from J; junction bases left unmatched: 3. The CDR3 runs to 14 residues. Germline values: CDR1 SGHTA, CDR2 FQGNSA. The CDR3 loop reads CASSLETSANEQFF. The CDR3 bases are TGTGCCAGCAGCTTAGAGACTAGCGCGAATGAGCAGTTCTTC.

The chain employs TRBV19 and TRBJ1-2; no clear D gene. Trimming pared 5 bases from V and 8 bases from J, leaving 18 bases between. There are 14 residues in the CDR3. Germline V gene sequence: CDR1 LNHDA, CDR2 SQIVND (reference sequence). CDR3 amino acids: CASSPAGFGGGYTF. Written as DNA, the CDR3 is TGTGCCAGTAGTCCCGCGGGCTTTGGAGGGGGCTACACCTTC.

The CDR3 is CASSQVQFSDQFF. CDR3 sequence (DNA): TGTGCCAGCAGCCAAGTCCAGTTTAGCGACCAGTTCTTC. The rearrangement uses TRBV4-2 and TRBJ2-1, with a possible D match to TRBD2 (5 bases). The length of the CDR3 is 13 residues. Germline-derived CDR1 and CDR2 are LGHNA and YNFKEQ. Deletions cut 1 base from V and 13 bases from J, with 14 bases between.

The V call is TRBV6-5, the J call TRBJ1-1, with D possibly being TRBD1 (5 bases). The CDR3 length is 14 residues. Germline values: CDR1 MNHEY, CDR2 SVGAGI. V lost 8 bases, J lost 1 base, and 14 bases lay in between. The CDR3: CASGAGTKNTEAFF. CDR3 in DNA: TGTGCCAGCGGGGCAGGTACTAAGAACACTGAAGCTTTCTTT.